This T cell receptor (beta chain) is drawn from a study of cytomegalovirus exposure and HLA in healthy donors. Study observations and caveats: Both high specificity and high sensitivity reportedly marked the classifier's diagnosis of cytomegalovirus status.

Using immunoSEQ multiplex PCR, the repertoire was profiled, and TCRdb retains in-frame clones only, with some absent. The sample contains about 240,000 clones, roughly 86% of which appear only once. Details on this clone: The target antigen is unknown.

The CDR3 spans 14 residues. Germline CDR1 is LNHNV and CDR2 is YYDKDF (reference sequence). Trimming stripped 0 bases from V and 1 base from J, with 4 bases between. The receptor was isolated from a woman aged 25 to 39 in good health and CMV-seropositive. Sequences were obtained from PBMCs. The rearrangement links TRBV15 to TRBJ1-5; D gene unclear. CDR3 sequence: CATSREQSNQPQHF. The CDR3 bases are TGTGCCACCAGCAGAGAACAGAGCAATCAGCCCCAGCATTTT.